The clone carrying this T cell receptor beta chain was detected once. Recruitment covered about two dozen US areas and drew participants whose ages spanned about 18 to 89 years. Within 2 weeks of study entry, exposed participants had contacted a PCR-confirmed or clinician-diagnosed COVID-19 case. The record originates from a study of blood T cell repertoires in COVID-19. As for the study in general: Sites across the United States, Italy and Spain contributed samples from acute and convalescent COVID-19. Sources were T cells, B-cell-depleted T cells, or PBMCs; the material itself was cDNA or gDNA.

Germline CDR1 and CDR2: SQVTM and ANQGSEA. This CDR3 is 12 amino acids long. The V gene lost 2 bases and the J gene lost 4 bases, with 8 bases spanning the gap. The data were produced by immunoSEQ multiplex PCR, yet TCRdb's version contains in-frame clones alone and is incomplete. The sample carries over 200,000 clones, about 87% recorded once. The TCR was taken from a woman aged 25 to 39 who had been exposed to COVID-19. This chain uses TRBV29-1 with TRBJ1-1; D remains unclear. Sequenced sample: PBMCs or T cells enriched from blood (not recorded which). This CDR3 reads CSVEWGGTEAFF. The CDR3 nucleotides read TGCAGCGTTGAATGGGGAGGCACTGAAGCTTTCTTT.